This T cell receptor (beta chain) emerged from a study of cytomegalovirus exposure and HLA in healthy donors. Study findings and constraints: As was reported, the classifier diagnosed cytomegalovirus status with high specificity and sensitivity.

The PCR made use of 60 Vbeta and 13 Jbeta primers. TCRdb's copy holds only in-frame clones and misses some; the assay was immunoSEQ multiplex PCR. Among about 68,000 clones listed, about 81% were seen once. A note on this clone: The target antigen is unknown.

The source material was PBMCs. This clonotype was sampled from a human donor in good health.

The CDR3 here is CASGGTANEKLFF. The CDR3 DNA follows: TGTGCCAGCGGGGGGACCGCTAATGAAAAACTGTTTTTT. The J gene is TRBJ1-4, the V gene TRBV19, with D possibly being TRBD1 (5 bases). Between the trimmed V and J ends, which lost 9 bases and 3 bases, there was a span of 11 bases. CDR3 size: 13 residues. CDR1 is LNHDA and CDR2 is SQIVND in the germline V gene (reference sequence).